These T cell receptor beta chains were read from a single sample in a study of shared T cell receptors in the human thymus. The repertoire was sequenced with immunoSEQ multiplex PCR; TCRdb's copy has only in-frame clones and lacks some. The sample consists of about 660,000 clones, 70% to 90% of them appearing once. Separately, the same data were catalogued under a study of human thymus T cells.

What was sequenced was thymocytes. The receptor set was obtained from a boy less than two years old with a congenital heart defect. CDR3s include the opening cysteine and the closing phenylalanine or tryptophan. A D gene is named only where the DNA matches it firmly. Clone size is given for some rows only: seen once, a few or many times, or a class if the clone is expanded.

J gene: TRBJ2-7
clone size: NA
D gene: TRBD2
V gene: TRBV9
CDR3 DNA: TGTGCCAGCAGCGCCACCCATAGCGGGGGATTGTACGAGCAGTACTTC
CDR3 protein: CASSATHSGGLYEQYF

J gene: TRBJ1-5
clone size: NA
D gene: NA
V gene: TRBV18
CDR3 DNA: TGTGCCAGCTCACCAGCGGCCAAGTGCTGCCAGCCCCAGCATTTT
CDR3 protein: CASSPAAKCCQPQHF

J gene: TRBJ2-3
clone size: few
D gene: NA
V gene: TRBV7-9
CDR3 DNA: TGTGCCAGCATTATGACAGATACGCAGTATTTT
CDR3 protein: CASIMTDTQYF

J gene: TRBJ1-2
clone size: NA
D gene: NA
V gene: TRBV7-9
CDR3 DNA: TGTGCCAGCAGCTCCCCCCGACTCAACTATGGCTACACCTTC
CDR3 protein: CASSSPRLNYGYTF

J gene: TRBJ2-5
clone size: NA
D gene: NA
V gene: TRBV25-1
CDR3 DNA: TGTGCCAGCAGTGAATACCAGACAGGACAAGAGACCCAGTACTTC
CDR3 protein: CASSEYQTGQETQYF

J gene: TRBJ1-1
clone size: NA
D gene: NA
V gene: TRBV28
CDR3 DNA: TGTGCCAGCACCCCAGGGCCCACTGAAGCTTTCTTT
CDR3 protein: CASTPGPTEAFF

J gene: TRBJ2-5
clone size: NA
D gene: TRBD2
V gene: TRBV5-1
CDR3 DNA: TGCGCCAGCAGCTCGGACGATTCGGGACTAGCGGAGCAAGAGACCCAGTACTTC
CDR3 protein: CASSSDDSGLAEQETQYF

J gene: TRBJ2-3
clone size: NA
D gene: NA
V gene: TRBV4-2
CDR3 DNA: TGTGCCAGCAGCGTATCCGAGGAACCCGGGACTTACACAGATACGCAGTATTTT
CDR3 protein: CASSVSEEPGTYTDTQYF

J gene: TRBJ1-2
clone size: NA
D gene: NA
V gene: TRBV11-2
CDR3 DNA: TGTGCCAGCAGCTTAAACCAAAACGTATGGGGGACCGGGGGCTATGGCTACACCTTC
CDR3 protein: CASSLNQNVWGTGGYGYTF

J gene: TRBJ1-6
clone size: NA
D gene: NA
V gene: TRBV9
CDR3 DNA: TGTGCCAGCAGCCTCGTTCCTAATTCACCCCTCCACTTT
CDR3 protein: CASSLVPNSPLHF

J gene: TRBJ1-1
clone size: few
D gene: NA
V gene: TRBV9
CDR3 DNA: TGTGCCAGCAGCGTAGCGACAGAAGATACTGAAGCTTTCTTT
CDR3 protein: CASSVATEDTEAFF

J gene: TRBJ2-1
clone size: NA
D gene: TRBD2
V gene: TRBV19
CDR3 DNA: TGTGCCAGTAGTATGTTAACTAGCGGGGGGGCCAATGAGCAGTTCTTC
CDR3 protein: CASSMLTSGGANEQFF

J gene: TRBJ1-3
clone size: NA
D gene: TRBD1
V gene: TRBV5-6
CDR3 DNA: TGTGCCAGCAGCTTTGATGACAGGGGCTCTGGAAACACCATATATTTT
CDR3 protein: CASSFDDRGSGNTIYF

J gene: TRBJ1-2
clone size: few
D gene: NA
V gene: TRBV19
CDR3 DNA: TGTGCCAGCCGGCGAGGGAGGGGAGGATCATATGGCTACACCTTC
CDR3 protein: CASRRGRGGSYGYTF

J gene: TRBJ2-7
clone size: NA
D gene: TRBD1
V gene: TRBV27
CDR3 DNA: TGTGCCAGCAGTTTGGGGGCCGGGACAGGGGGATACGAGCAGTACTTC
CDR3 protein: CASSLGAGTGGYEQYF

J gene: TRBJ2-7
clone size: NA
D gene: NA
V gene: TRBV4-3
CDR3 DNA: TGCGCCAGCAGCCAAGGGTTGCACAGAGAAGGTTTCCACGAGCAGTACTTC
CDR3 protein: CASSQGLHREGFHEQYF

J gene: TRBJ2-1
clone size: NA
D gene: TRBD2
V gene: TRBV5-6
CDR3 DNA: TGTGCCAGCAGCTTGTATCGGACTAGGAACAATGAGCAGTTCTTC
CDR3 protein: CASSLYRTRNNEQFF

J gene: TRBJ1-1
clone size: NA
D gene: NA
V gene: TRBV6-5
CDR3 DNA: TGTGCCAGCAGTTTGCAGGGGACCACTGAAGCTTTCTTT
CDR3 protein: CASSLQGTTEAFF

J gene: TRBJ2-5
clone size: NA
D gene: TRBD2
V gene: TRBV28
CDR3 DNA: TGTGCCAGCAGTTTAGGTCAAGGACTAGGTCAAGAGACCCAGTACTTC
CDR3 protein: CASSLGQGLGQETQYF

J gene: TRBJ2-3
clone size: NA
D gene: NA
V gene: TRBV27
CDR3 DNA: TGTGCCAGCAGTTTAAGGCAGGGCACAGATACGCAGTATTTT
CDR3 protein: CASSLRQGTDTQYF

J gene: TRBJ2-5
clone size: NA
D gene: TRBD1
V gene: TRBV7-6
CDR3 DNA: TGTGCCAGCAGCTTAGCCTCGGACAGGTTACAAGAGACCCAGTACTTC
CDR3 protein: CASSLASDRLQETQYF

J gene: TRBJ2-5
clone size: NA
D gene: TRBD2
V gene: TRBV14
CDR3 DNA: TGTGCCAGCAGCCAGGGCGGGAGGTCACAAGAGACCCAGTACTTC
CDR3 protein: CASSQGGRSQETQYF

J gene: TRBJ2-7
clone size: NA
D gene: NA
V gene: TRBV15
CDR3 DNA: TGTGCCACCAGCATCCGATTGGGACATACCTACGAGCAGTACTTC
CDR3 protein: CATSIRLGHTYEQYF